This is a list of T cell receptor beta chains from one sample in a study of cytomegalovirus exposure and HLA in healthy donors. Here immunoSEQ multiplex PCR was the method, and the copy in TCRdb shows in-frame clones only, minus some. The sample holds about 200,000 clones, 82% seen once. Sequencing input: PBMCs. Receptors were obtained from a woman in her thirties or forties in good health and CMV-seronegative. The CDR3 runs from the conserved cysteine through the conserved F or W. D genes are given only for firm matches. Clone size, where shown, is once, few, many, or a class for clones that have expanded.

CDR3 DNA: TGTGCCAGCGCCTCGTCGTCGATAGGCGGGGGCAATCAGCCCCAGCATTTT
CDR3 protein: CASASSSIGGGNQPQHF
clone size: few
D gene: NA
J gene: TRBJ1-5
V gene: TRBV28

CDR3 DNA: TGTGCCAGCAGTGAAGGGTTAGGGGGCGTCCAGTACTTC
CDR3 protein: CASSEGLGGVQYF
clone size: once
D gene: TRBD1
J gene: TRBJ2-5
V gene: TRBV2

CDR3 DNA: TGCAGCGTTGAACTGGACAGGGGCCCCTACGAGCAGTACTTC
CDR3 protein: CSVELDRGPYEQYF
clone size: NA
D gene: TRBD1
J gene: TRBJ2-7
V gene: TRBV29-1

CDR3 DNA: TGTGCCAGCAGCGTAGCCCCAACTACCTACAATGAGCAGTTCTTC
CDR3 protein: CASSVAPTTYNEQFF
clone size: NA
D gene: NA
J gene: TRBJ2-1
V gene: TRBV9

CDR3 DNA: TGCAGCGTTGAGCGGCAACGTGAGCAGTTCTTC
CDR3 protein: CSVERQREQFF
clone size: NA
D gene: NA
J gene: TRBJ2-1
V gene: TRBV29-1

CDR3 DNA: TGTGCCAGCAGCCAATATGGGCGACGCACAGATACGCAGTATTTT
CDR3 protein: CASSQYGRRTDTQYF
clone size: NA
D gene: NA
J gene: TRBJ2-3
V gene: TRBV16

CDR3 DNA: TGCGCCAGCAGCTTGGGGTCAGGGGGCGGCGAGACCCAGTACTTC
CDR3 protein: CASSLGSGGGETQYF
clone size: NA
D gene: TRBD1
J gene: TRBJ2-5
V gene: TRBV5-1

CDR3 DNA: TGCGCCAGCAGCTTGGTTTCGTCTGGGGCCAACGTCCTGACTTTC
CDR3 protein: CASSLVSSGANVLTF
clone size: NA
D gene: NA
J gene: TRBJ2-6
V gene: TRBV5-1

CDR3 DNA: TGTGCCAGCAGCTGGCCGGGACTAGCGGGAGAGTACGAGCAGTACTTC
CDR3 protein: CASSWPGLAGEYEQYF
clone size: NA
D gene: TRBD2
J gene: TRBJ2-7
V gene: TRBV7-9

CDR3 DNA: TGTGCCAGCAGCTCGGACAGGGCCCTGAACACTGAAGCTTTCTTT
CDR3 protein: CASSSDRALNTEAFF
clone size: NA
D gene: TRBD1
J gene: TRBJ1-1
V gene: TRBV7-2

CDR3 DNA: TGCGCCAGCAGCCAAGGAGGAGGTAGGCGGATAGCGGGAACCAGTGAGCAGTTCTTC
CDR3 protein: CASSQGGGRRIAGTSEQFF
clone size: NA
D gene: TRBD2
J gene: TRBJ2-1
V gene: TRBV4-1

CDR3 DNA: TGCGCCAGCAGTGAGGGGCTCGGTTTTGATGGCTACACCTTC
CDR3 protein: CASSEGLGFDGYTF
clone size: NA
D gene: NA
J gene: TRBJ1-2
V gene: TRBV10-1

CDR3 DNA: TGCGCCAGCAGCTTGCTTCTTCGGTCGGCGGCAACTAATGAAAAACTGTTTTTT
CDR3 protein: CASSLLLRSAATNEKLFF
clone size: NA
D gene: NA
J gene: TRBJ1-4
V gene: TRBV5-1

CDR3 DNA: TGTGCCAGCAGTTTTGCCGGGACCAAAAACATTCAGTACTTC
CDR3 protein: CASSFAGTKNIQYF
clone size: once
D gene: NA
J gene: TRBJ2-4
V gene: TRBV2

CDR3 DNA: TGTGCCAGCAGCCTAGCGGGGAGCACAGATACGCAGTATTTT
CDR3 protein: CASSLAGSTDTQYF
clone size: once
D gene: TRBD2
J gene: TRBJ2-3
V gene: TRBV5-6

CDR3 DNA: TGTGCCAGTAGTATACAGGGGAAGGATCAGCCCCAGCATTTT
CDR3 protein: CASSIQGKDQPQHF
clone size: NA
D gene: NA
J gene: TRBJ1-5
V gene: TRBV19

CDR3 DNA: TGTGCCAGTAGCCCGGCCTGGGGGGGAGATCAGCCCCAGCATTTT
CDR3 protein: CASSPAWGGDQPQHF
clone size: NA
D gene: NA
J gene: TRBJ1-5
V gene: TRBV19

CDR3 DNA: TGTGCCAGCAGTTACCGGAATGAGCAGTTCTTC
CDR3 protein: CASSYRNEQFF
clone size: NA
D gene: NA
J gene: TRBJ2-1
V gene: TRBV6-5

CDR3 DNA: TGTGCCAGCAGCGTAGGGCAGGAATATGGCTACACCTTC
CDR3 protein: CASSVGQEYGYTF
clone size: NA
D gene: NA
J gene: TRBJ1-2
V gene: TRBV9

CDR3 DNA: TGTGCCTGGAGTGCCGTTGCGGGAGTATTTGGCGAGCAGTACTTC
CDR3 protein: CAWSAVAGVFGEQYF
clone size: NA
D gene: TRBD2
J gene: TRBJ2-7
V gene: TRBV30

CDR3 DNA: TGTGCCAGCAGCAAACCGAGTCGGAATCAGCCCCAGCATTTT
CDR3 protein: CASSKPSRNQPQHF
clone size: NA
D gene: NA
J gene: TRBJ1-5
V gene: TRBV21-1

CDR3 DNA: TGCAGCGTTGAAGACCTAGCGGGTGCATTAACCTACAATGAGCAGTTCTTC
CDR3 protein: CSVEDLAGALTYNEQFF
clone size: once
D gene: TRBD2
J gene: TRBJ2-1
V gene: TRBV29-1

CDR3 DNA: TGTGCCAGCAGTTTACGGGGGGGGGACGGCTCCTACGAGCAGTACTTC
CDR3 protein: CASSLRGGDGSYEQYF
clone size: few
D gene: TRBD2
J gene: TRBJ2-7
V gene: TRBV27

CDR3 DNA: TGTGCCGAGGGTCGGTTAAGTCAGCCCCAGCATTTT
CDR3 protein: CAEGRLSQPQHF
clone size: NA
D gene: NA
J gene: TRBJ1-5
V gene: TRBV28

CDR3 DNA: TGTGCCAGGACCATGAGGACTAGCGGACGCAGCTCCTACAATGAGCAGTTCTTC
CDR3 protein: CARTMRTSGRSSYNEQFF
clone size: NA
D gene: TRBD2
J gene: TRBJ2-1
V gene: TRBV2

CDR3 DNA: TGTGCCAGCAGCGTAGTCGGGACTAGCAATAATGAGCAGTTCTTC
CDR3 protein: CASSVVGTSNNEQFF
clone size: NA
D gene: TRBD2
J gene: TRBJ2-1
V gene: TRBV4-2

CDR3 DNA: TGTGCCAGCAGCGTAGGGGGGGACAGGGGATACGAGCAGTACTTC
CDR3 protein: CASSVGGDRGYEQYF
clone size: few
D gene: TRBD1
J gene: TRBJ2-7
V gene: TRBV9

CDR3 DNA: TGTGCCAGCAGTGAGACTGGACTAGCGGGAGAAACCCACACAGATACGCAGTATTTT
CDR3 protein: CASSETGLAGETHTDTQYF
clone size: NA
D gene: TRBD2
J gene: TRBJ2-3
V gene: TRBV2

CDR3 DNA: TGTGCCAGCGTGCGGGCAAATGAGCAGTTCTTC
CDR3 protein: CASVRANEQFF
clone size: few
D gene: NA
J gene: TRBJ2-1
V gene: TRBV5-4

CDR3 DNA: TGTGCCAGCAGCTGGGGACTAGCGGGAGCGGCAGATACGCAGTATTTT
CDR3 protein: CASSWGLAGAADTQYF
clone size: NA
D gene: TRBD2
J gene: TRBJ2-3
V gene: TRBV7-2

CDR3 DNA: TGTGCCAGCAGCCCAGACCGCCAACTAGCTCTGTACTTC
CDR3 protein: CASSPDRQLALYF
clone size: NA
D gene: NA
J gene: TRBJ2-5
V gene: TRBV7-7